Sequencing of this T cell receptor beta chain was carried out in a study of neoadjuvant anti-PD-1 for oral cavity cancer. The study, taken as a whole, reports: With three patients per group, TCR findings need larger cohorts.

Sequencing used immunoSEQ multiplex PCR; TCRdb keeps in-frame clones, though not all of them. The data hold 13,000 to 15,000 clones, with roughly 74% observed a single time. Time point here: after neoadjuvant nivolumab, at surgical resection. Blood cells were analyzed directly, without culture or expansion. The CDR3 totals 16 residues. Germline-derived CDR1 and CDR2 are SGHRS and YFSETQ. Trimming shortened V by 0 bases and J by 2 bases, and 13 bases separated the two germline ends. With regard to this clone: Its antigen is unknown.

The origin of this receptor is a person aged 35-80 years with oral cavity squamous cell carcinoma. The material sequenced was PBMCs, taken after nivolumab (anti-PD-1) treatment. This rearrangement joins TRBV5-1 to TRBJ2-3; maybe TRBD1 (5 bases). The CDR3 sequence: CASSLGQGYLTDTQYF. In nucleotides, the CDR3 is TGCGCCAGCAGCTTGGGCCAGGGATACCTCACAGATACGCAGTATTTT.